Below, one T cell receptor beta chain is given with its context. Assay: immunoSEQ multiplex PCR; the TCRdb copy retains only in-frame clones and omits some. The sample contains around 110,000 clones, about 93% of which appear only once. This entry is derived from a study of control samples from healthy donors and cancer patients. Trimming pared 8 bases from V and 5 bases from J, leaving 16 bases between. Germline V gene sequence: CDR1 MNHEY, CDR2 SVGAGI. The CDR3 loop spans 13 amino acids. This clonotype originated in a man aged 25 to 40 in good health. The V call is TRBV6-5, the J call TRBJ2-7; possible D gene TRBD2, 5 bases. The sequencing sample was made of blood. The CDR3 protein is CASRPRGSHEQYF. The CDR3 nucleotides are TGTGCCAGCCGCCCCCGCGGGTCTCACGAGCAGTACTTC.